The 15 T cell receptor beta chains presented below share a single source sample, sequenced in a study of spatial heterogeneity in lung cancer. Each CDR3 protein is one row after TCRdb ran MiXCR on the 5' RACE reads. This sample carries 80,000 to 95,000 distinct CDR3 sequences, approximately 8.9% of them seen once, and the ten largest clones take around 7%. The time point here: sample taken at primary tumor resection. The input material, whole RNA from tumor, nontumor lung or frozen PBMC, was sequenced unsorted. Sequenced here: PBMCs, sampled at surgery. Receptor source: a male donor with early-stage non-small cell lung cancer.

The rearrangement uses TRBV20-1 and TRBJ2-7; D is perhaps TRBD1 (6 bases). Germline CDR1 is DFQATT and CDR2 is SNEGSKA (reference sequence). This CDR3 has 14 amino acids. V lost 1 base and J lost 1, with 11 bases in between. CDR3 nucleotides: TGCAGTGCTAGAGGGGGCCAGGGGTCCTACGAGCAGTACTTC. Translated, it gives CSARGGQGSYEQYF.

The table lists this clonotype with many counts. The genes are TRBV7-2 and TRBJ1-5; TRBD1 matches at 11 bases. After removal of 3 bases from V and 6 bases from J, the junction contained 1 base not matched to a gene. The CDR3 is made up of 14 amino acids. Germline V lookup: CDR1 SGHTA, CDR2 FQGNSA. This CDR3 reads CASSFGTGGQPQHF. In DNA form, the CDR3 reads TGTGCCAGCAGCTTCGGGACAGGGGGTCAGCCCCAGCATTTT.

This clonotype occurred a few times. The rearrangement uses TRBV3-1 and TRBJ1-2, with D tentatively TRBD1 (5 bases). The germline gives CDR1 LGHDT, CDR2 YNNKEL (reference sequence). CDR3 length: 13 residues. Trimming took 6 bases from V and 8 from J, leaving 16 bases between them. The CDR3: CASRANTGRGYTF. Here the CDR3 DNA reads TGTGCCAGCAGAGCAAACACAGGAAGAGGCTACACCTTC.

This clonotype was recorded once. This sequence may be a read error, since a much larger clone differs from it by one base. The V gene is TRBV28, the J gene TRBJ1-1; D unresolved. This CDR3 spans 13 amino acids. The V gene's germline CDR1 is MDHEN and CDR2 SYDVKM. CDR3 region: CASLAELNTDAFF. The CDR3 region has the DNA TGTGCCAGCCTTGCGGAACTGAACACTGATGCTTTCTTT.

This clonotype was recorded many times. This sequence joins TRBV7-8 and TRBJ2-5; D unresolved. Trimming stripped 2 bases from V and 1 base from J, with 5 bases between. CDR1 SGHVS and CDR2 FQNEAQ come from the germline V gene. The CDR3 length is 13 residues. The CDR3 bases are TGTGCCAGCAGCTTACAGTTCCAAGAGACCCAGTACTTC. It yields the protein CASSLQFQETQYF.

This clonotype has just a few counts. This chain uses TRBV20-1 with TRBJ1-4, with D uncertain. Per germline, CDR1 DFQATT and CDR2 SNEGSKA (reference sequence). The V gene lost 3 bases and the J gene lost 8 bases, with 7 bases spanning the gap. The CDR3 runs to 11 residues. Written as DNA, the CDR3 is TGCAGTGCTAGCCTGGGCGAAAAACTGTTTTTT. Translating it yields CSASLGEKLFF.

This clonotype was observed a handful of times. The V gene is TRBV30, the J gene TRBJ2-5; D is undetermined. V lost 0 bases to trimming and J lost 1 base, with 6 bases between them. CDR3 length: 13 residues. The V gene's germline CDR1 is GTSNPN and CDR2 SVGIG (reference sequence). Here the CDR3 DNA reads TGTGCCTGGAGTGTAACCATCCAAGAGACCCAGTACTTC. Its protein is CAWSVTIQETQYF.

This clonotype appeared many times. The rearrangement links TRBV5-1 to TRBJ2-1, with TRBD1 matching over 7 bases. Germline V lookup: CDR1 SGHRS, CDR2 YFSETQ. The CDR3 has 15 amino acids. J was trimmed by 1 base and V by 0 bases; bases with no gene match: 1. This CDR3 is CASSLVQGSYNEQFF. In nucleotides, the CDR3 is TGCGCCAGCAGCTTGGTACAGGGGTCCTACAATGAGCAGTTCTTC.

Many counts were recorded for this clonotype. V usage is TRBV6-6 and J usage is TRBJ1-4, with TRBD1 identical over 7 bases. CDR1 is MNHNY and CDR2 is SVGAGI in the germline V gene (reference sequence). This CDR3 is 17 amino acids long. After removal of 0 bases from V and 0 bases from J, the junction contained 4 bases not matched to a gene. CDR3 in amino acids: CASSYSRQGATNEKLFF. The CDR3 coding sequence is TGTGCCAGCAGTTACTCGCGGCAGGGGGCAACTAATGAAAAACTGTTTTTT.

Many counts were recorded for this clonotype. The V and J genes are TRBV10-3 and TRBJ1-6; 7 positions match TRBD1. J gave up 5 bases and V 9 bases, and 4 bases lay outside the gene matches. The CDR3 extends over 13 amino acids. Germline V CDR1 and CDR2: ENHRY, SYGVKD. The CDR3: CAIAGTDNSPLHF. The CDR3 DNA is TGTGCCATAGCCGGGACAGATAATTCACCCCTCCACTTT.

The chain couples TRBV5-4 to TRBJ1-2; 10 nucleotides line up with TRBD1. CDR1 is SGHNT, CDR2 YYREEE, per germline (reference sequence). The CDR3 consists of 16 residues. Trimming at V came to 3 bases and at J to 6 bases, leaving 11 bases not matched to a gene. CDR3 amino acids: CASSSAGQGIFNGYTF. The CDR3 nucleotides read TGTGCCAGCAGCTCGGCGGGACAGGGGATTTTCAATGGCTACACCTTC.

This clonotype turned up a few times. V usage is TRBV3-1 and J usage is TRBJ2-3; TRBD2 matches 11 bases. The ends lost 2 bases at V and 4 bases at J; junction bases unmatched: 5. From germline, CDR1 is LGHDT and CDR2 YNNKEL (reference sequence). The CDR3 runs to 16 residues. The CDR3 region is CASSQNSGGASDTQYF. CDR3 sequence (DNA): TGTGCCAGCAGCCAAAATAGCGGGGGGGCGTCAGATACGCAGTATTTT.

This clonotype was picked up many times. The J gene is TRBJ2-5, the V gene TRBV10-3; D is possibly TRBD1 (6 bases). This CDR3 is 17 amino acids long. Germline lookup yields CDR1 ENHRY and CDR2 SYGVKD. Trimming took off 0 bases at V and 3 bases at J, with 17 bases between the two ends. The CDR3 here is CAISESLQGTHKETQYF. Written as DNA, the CDR3 is TGTGCCATCAGTGAGTCGTTACAGGGAACTCATAAAGAGACCCAGTACTTC.

The chain's CDR3 is CASSLGRTGPSLFDEKLFF. Written as DNA, the CDR3 is TGTGCCAGCAGCTTAGGGAGGACAGGTCCATCGTTGTTTGATGAAAAACTGTTTTTT. The V and J genes are TRBV7-9 and TRBJ1-4; TRBD1 aligns across 7 bases. Germline lookup yields CDR1 SEHNR and CDR2 FQNEAQ (reference sequence). The CDR3 consists of 19 residues. With 1 base clipped from V and 6 bases from J, the junction kept 17 bases outside the gene matches. Complete variable domain (other parts from reference TRBV7-9 and TRBJ1-4): DTGVSQNPRHKITKRGQNVTFRCDPISEHNRLYWYRQTLGQGPEFLTYFQNEAQLEKSRLLSDRFSAERPKGSFSTLEIQRTEQGDSAMYLCASSLGRTGPSLFDEKLFFGSGTQLSVL.

This clonotype was recorded many times. The chain is built from TRBV2 and TRBJ2-6; D is perhaps TRBD1 (6 bases). CDR1 SNHLY and CDR2 FYNNEI come from the germline V gene. V lost 7 bases and J 3 bases, leaving 16 bases between the germline ends. CDR3 length equals 16 residues. This chain's CDR3 is CASTPQTGIGANVLTF. CDR3 nucleotides: TGTGCCAGCACACCACAAACAGGGATTGGGGCCAACGTCCTGACTTTC.